Listed here are 13 T cell receptor beta chains from one sample, sequenced in a study of beta chain features in type 1 diabetes. Every bit of the isolated RNA underwent reverse transcription, so sequencing read expressed TCRB transcripts. TCRdb's copy holds only in-frame clones and misses some; the assay was immunoSEQ multiplex PCR. The table has approximately 470,000 clones, approximately 28% seen once; the top ten hold 0.065%. Sample: naive CD4+ T cells from blood. The receptors derive from a man between 18 and 29 years old in good health.

The CDR3: CASRWAQETQYF. The CDR3 DNA reads as TGCGCCAGCAGATGGGCACAAGAGACCCAGTACTTC. This chain uses TRBV5-1 with TRBJ2-5, with D unclear. The CDR3 runs 12 residues. V lost 5 bases and J 2 bases, leaving 7 bases between the germline ends. Germline-derived CDR1 and CDR2 are SGHRS and YFSETQ.

The chain employs TRBV7-2 and TRBJ2-5, with D tentatively TRBD1 (6 bases). The CDR3 runs 16 residues. CDR1 and CDR2 (germline): SGHTA, FQGNSA. Trimming cost V 1 base and J 7 bases, with 19 bases left between them. The CDR3: CASSLEVYRVKGTQYF. In DNA form, the CDR3 reads TGTGCCAGCAGCTTAGAGGTTTACAGGGTAAAAGGGACCCAGTACTTC. Based on the CDR3 plus reference TRBV7-2 and TRBJ2-5, the full variable domain is GAGVSQSPSNKVTEKGKDVELRCDPISGHTALYWYRQSLGQGLEFLIYFQGNSAPDKSGLPSDRFSAERTGGSVSTLTIQRTQQEDSAVYLCASSLEVYRVKGTQYFGPGTRLLVL.

This chain uses TRBV4-1 with TRBJ2-6; D is undetermined. The CDR3 runs 16 residues. The germline CDR1 and CDR2 sequences are MGHRA and YSYEKL. The V and J ends lost 1 base and 3 bases respectively, with 10 bases between them. This CDR3 is CASSQAPEDGANVLTF. The CDR3 DNA sequence: TGCGCCAGCAGCCAAGCCCCGGAAGATGGGGCCAACGTCCTGACTTTC.

The chain recombines TRBV29-1 with TRBJ2-3; D is possibly TRBD2 (7 bases). Germline V gene data show CDR1 as SQVTM and CDR2 as ANQGSEA. This CDR3 is 13 amino acids long. With 6 bases removed from V and 3 bases from J, the gap between germline ends came to 13 bases. DNA of the CDR3: TGCAGCGTATTCGGGGGGCTGACAGATACGCAGTATTTT. This gives the protein CSVFGGLTDTQYF.

This clone was counted only a few times. The chain joins TRBV30 to TRBJ1-2; D ambiguous. From germline, CDR1 is GTSNPN and CDR2 SVGIG (reference sequence). V was cut by 4 bases and J by 2 bases, with 14 bases left in between. CDR3 length equals 14 residues. This chain's CDR3 is CAWTEGHINYGYTF. CDR3 nucleotides: TGTGCCTGGACAGAAGGCCACATCAACTATGGCTACACCTTC.

V is TRBV2 and J is TRBJ1-4; D is possibly TRBD1 (6 bases). This CDR3 comprises 15 residues. Trimming stripped 4 bases from V and 8 bases from J, with 17 bases between. The germline V gene encodes CDR1 SNHLY and CDR2 FYNNEI. CDR3: CASSGLTGRLEKLFF. The CDR3 nucleotides are TGTGCCAGCAGTGGGCTGACAGGCAGATTGGAAAAACTGTTTTTT.

The CDR3 sequence: CASSGLPGATQETQYF. The CDR3 nucleotides read TGTGCCAGCAGCGGACTTCCAGGGGCAACGCAAGAGACCCAGTACTTC. The chain couples TRBV9 to TRBJ2-5; the D gene is possibly TRBD1 (6 bases). The V end was cut by 3 bases, the J end by 2 bases, with 17 bases between. Germline V gene lookup returns CDR1 SGDLS and CDR2 YYNGEE. The CDR3 loop spans 16 amino acids.

This clone has just a few counts. The chain couples TRBV21-1 to TRBJ2-3. TRBV21-1 is shown as a pseudogene. This CDR3 contains 11 residues. The CDR3 DNA reads as TGTGCCAGCAGCCGCCCAGATACGCAGTATTTT. Protein sequence: CASSRPDTQYF.

This clone was seen more than once but under ten times. This chain joins TRBV27 and TRBJ1-5; D unclear. Per the germline V gene, CDR1 is MNHEY and CDR2 is SMNVEV (reference sequence). The CDR3 covers 14 residues. V was shortened by 6 bases and J by 6 bases, with 15 bases between the two germline ends. CDR3 residues: CASSYRILSQPQHF. The DNA for the CDR3 is TGTGCCAGCAGCTACCGAATACTGTCTCAGCCCCAGCATTTT.

The V call is TRBV5-1, the J call TRBJ2-7, with 8 nucleotides matching TRBD2. The length of the CDR3 is 14 residues. The trim removed 2 bases at V and 6 bases at J, leaving 7 bases unmatched. Germline V gene data show CDR1 as SGHRS and CDR2 as YFSETQ. The chain's CDR3 is CASSLTAGAAEQYF. CDR3 DNA sequence: TGCGCCAGCAGCTTAACAGCGGGAGCGGCCGAGCAGTACTTC.

The chain recombines TRBV7-9 with TRBJ2-2; 7 positions agree with TRBD1. The germline gives CDR1 SEHNR, CDR2 FQNEAQ (reference sequence). With 7 bases clipped from V and 1 base from J, the junction kept 3 bases outside the gene matches. The length of the CDR3 is 14 residues. CDR3 sequence reads: CASTRTGNTGELFF. In nucleotides, the CDR3 is TGTGCCAGCACCCGGACAGGGAACACCGGGGAGCTGTTTTTT. Full variable domain (outside the CDR3, taken from reference TRBV7-9 and TRBJ2-2): DTGVSQNPRHKITKRGQNVTFRCDPISEHNRLYWYRQTLGQGPEFLTYFQNEAQLEKSRLLSDRFSAERPKGSFSTLEIQRTEQGDSAMYLCASTRTGNTGELFFGEGSRLTVL.

The DNA of the CDR3 is TGTGCCAGCAGTTACACGACAGGGATCCAAGAGACCCAGTACTTC. This gives the protein CASSYTTGIQETQYF. The chain is built from TRBV6-6 and TRBJ2-5, with TRBD1 matching 7 bases. V gave up 2 bases and J gave up 1 base; unmatched junction bases: 4. The CDR3 sequence is 15 residues long. CDR1 is MNHNY, CDR2 SVGAGI, per germline (reference sequence).

This clone was counted between two and nine times. This chain links TRBV11-2 with TRBJ2-7, with 9 bases matching TRBD1. Unmatched junction bases numbered 18, after V lost 4 bases and J lost 5 bases. The length of the CDR3 is 18 residues. The germline V gene has CDR1 SGHAT and CDR2 FQNNGV. CDR3 sequence reads: CASSSTYTLGTGSHEQYF. As DNA, the CDR3 is TGTGCCAGCAGCTCTACCTATACTCTCGGGACAGGGTCCCACGAGCAGTACTTC.